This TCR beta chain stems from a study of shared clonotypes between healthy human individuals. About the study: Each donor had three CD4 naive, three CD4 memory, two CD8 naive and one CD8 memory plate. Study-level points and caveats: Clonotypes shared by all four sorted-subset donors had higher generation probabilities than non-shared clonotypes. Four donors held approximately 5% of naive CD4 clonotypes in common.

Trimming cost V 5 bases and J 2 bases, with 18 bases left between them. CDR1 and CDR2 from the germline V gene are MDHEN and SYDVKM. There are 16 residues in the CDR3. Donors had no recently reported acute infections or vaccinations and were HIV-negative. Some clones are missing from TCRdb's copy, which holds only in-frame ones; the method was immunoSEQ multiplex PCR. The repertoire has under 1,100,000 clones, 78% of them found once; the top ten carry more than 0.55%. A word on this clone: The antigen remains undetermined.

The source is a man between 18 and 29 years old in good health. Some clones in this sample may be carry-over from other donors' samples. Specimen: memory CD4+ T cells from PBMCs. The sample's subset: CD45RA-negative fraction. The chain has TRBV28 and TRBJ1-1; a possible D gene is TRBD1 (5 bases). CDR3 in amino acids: CASSPWGSSFNTEAFF. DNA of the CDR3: TGTGCCAGCAGTCCCTGGGGCAGCTCTTTTAACACTGAAGCTTTCTTT.